The text below deals with one T cell receptor beta chain. Its antigen is not known. These data originate in a study of cytomegalovirus exposure and HLA in healthy donors. Germline assignment: CDR1 MNHNS and CDR2 SASEGT. V trimming: 4 bases; J trimming: 5 bases; junction bases outside the gene matches: 6. The CDR3 runs to 14 residues. The PCR was carried out with 60 Vbeta primers and 13 Jbeta primers. Libraries were prepared by immunoSEQ multiplex PCR; TCRdb keeps only in-frame clonotypes and omits some of them. The sample holds tens of thousands of clones, 80% to 90% seen once. Findings and limits, study-wide: The likely explanation for a cluster of highly shared sequence variants was sequencing artifact. The authors assumed roughly uniform sequencing depth across donors for presence/absence analyses.

Material: PBMCs. This chain connects TRBV6-1 to TRBJ1-2, with TRBD1 matching over 8 bases. The clonotype comes from a woman aged 30 to 39 in good health and CMV-seronegative. The CDR3 loop is CASSGAGGGYGYTF. DNA for the CDR3: TGTGCCAGCAGTGGCGCAGGGGGCGGATATGGCTACACCTTC.